The 2 T cell receptor beta chains presented below share a single source sample, sequenced in a study of blood T cell repertoires in COVID-19. Libraries were prepared by immunoSEQ multiplex PCR; TCRdb keeps only in-frame clonotypes and omits some of them. Of roughly 62,000 clones listed, roughly 92% are singletons. Sequences were obtained from peripheral blood. Receptors originate from a human donor in a cohort sampled during active COVID-19.

This clone appeared once. V usage is TRBV5-4 and J usage is TRBJ1-2; 11 positions match TRBD1. CDR1 and CDR2 (germline): SGHNT, YYREEE (reference sequence). Trimming at V came to 4 bases and at J to 8 bases, leaving 4 bases not matched to a gene. CDR3 length: 13 amino acids. CDR3: CASSRGQGEGYTF. As DNA, the CDR3 is TGTGCCAGCAGCCGGGGACAGGGGGAAGGCTACACCTTC.

This chain uses TRBV20-1 with TRBJ2-1; D is unresolved. From germline, CDR1 is DFQATT and CDR2 SNEGSKA (reference sequence). The CDR3 is made up of 10 amino acids. Trimming removed 2 bases from V and 9 bases from J, with 5 bases in between. The CDR3 DNA is TGCAGTGCTAGAAGAGTTGAGCAGTTCTTC. Encoded protein: CSARRVEQFF.